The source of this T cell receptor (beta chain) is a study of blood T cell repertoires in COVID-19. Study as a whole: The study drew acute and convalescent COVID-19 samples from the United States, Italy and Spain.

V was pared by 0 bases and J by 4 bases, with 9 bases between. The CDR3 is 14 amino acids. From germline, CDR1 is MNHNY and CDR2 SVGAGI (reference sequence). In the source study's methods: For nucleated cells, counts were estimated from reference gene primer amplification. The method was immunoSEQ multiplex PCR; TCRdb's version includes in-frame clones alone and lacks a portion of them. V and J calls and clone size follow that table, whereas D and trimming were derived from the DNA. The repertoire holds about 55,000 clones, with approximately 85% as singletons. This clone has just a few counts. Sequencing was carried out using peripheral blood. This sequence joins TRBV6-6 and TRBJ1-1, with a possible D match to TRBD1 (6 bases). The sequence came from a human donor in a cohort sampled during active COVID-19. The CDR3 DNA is TGTGCCAGCAGTTACTCGTGGGACACCACTGAAGCTTTCTTT. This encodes CASSYSWDTTEAFF.